This record covers a single T cell receptor beta chain. This entry comes from a study of identical twins. From the 5' RACE reads, TCRdb called clonotypes with MiXCR, one entry per CDR3 protein. In the table there are some 730,000 distinct CDR3 sequences, 15% to 20% of which are singletons. This CDR3 contains 15 residues. With 6 bases removed from V and 4 bases from J, the gap between germline ends came to 18 bases. CDR1 is MNHEY and CDR2 is SVGAGI in the germline V gene. A further study also used this sample, focusing on T cells expressing NK-cell markers. That report notes: Sorted T-cell subsets CD3+CD56+NKG2C+, CD3+CD56+NKG2C- and CD3+CD56-NKG2C+ were TCR beta-sequenced.

Sequencing used PBMCs. This chain connects TRBV6-5 to TRBJ2-5; the D gene could be TRBD1 or TRBD2 (5 bases each). This TCR came from a woman aged 18-29 years in good health. CDR3 DNA sequence: TGTGCCAGCAGCTCCTCACGGGGCGGTGGAGAGACCCAGTACTTC. It translates to CASSSSRGGGETQYF.